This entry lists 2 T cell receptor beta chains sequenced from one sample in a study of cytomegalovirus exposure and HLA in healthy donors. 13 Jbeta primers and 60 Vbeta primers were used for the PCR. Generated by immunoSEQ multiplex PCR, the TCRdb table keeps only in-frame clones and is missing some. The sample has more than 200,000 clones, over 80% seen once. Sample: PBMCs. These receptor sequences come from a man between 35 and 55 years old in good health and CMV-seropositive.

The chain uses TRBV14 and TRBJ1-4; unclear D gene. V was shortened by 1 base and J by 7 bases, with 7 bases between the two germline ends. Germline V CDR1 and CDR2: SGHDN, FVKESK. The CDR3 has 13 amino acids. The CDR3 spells CASSQVEGEKLFF. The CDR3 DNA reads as TGTGCCAGCAGCCAAGTGGAGGGTGAAAAACTGTTTTTT.

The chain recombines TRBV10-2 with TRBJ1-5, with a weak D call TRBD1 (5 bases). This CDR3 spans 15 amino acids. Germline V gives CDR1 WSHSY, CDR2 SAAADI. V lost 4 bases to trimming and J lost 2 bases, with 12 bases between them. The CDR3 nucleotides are TGCGCCAGCAGTGTTCGGGGGGATGGCAATCAGCCCCAGCATTTT. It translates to CASSVRGDGNQPQHF.